The subject of this entry is one T cell receptor (beta chain). What it recognizes is unknown. The CDR3 end lies 3 residues beyond the end of the read and is filled in from the germline J gene. Clones were sequenced by immunoSEQ multiplex PCR, and TCRdb holds only the in-frame ones, with some missing. Its table lists some 31,000 clones. This sample is part of a study of T cells in women clearing cervical HPV infection. Study in general: Only a few women had HLA typing results available. Whole-study findings and limits: TRBV6-7 abundance was lower in cases than controls (0.11% versus 0.16%).

Germline V CDR1 and CDR2: DFQATT, SNEGSKA (reference sequence). V lost 5 bases to trimming and J lost 5 bases, with 16 bases between them. The CDR3 is 13 amino acids. The receptor was isolated from a woman between 18 and 75 years old with a cervical HPV16 infection that either progressed to CIN3+ or cleared (not recorded which). Sequencing was carried out using blood buffy coat. The chain is built from TRBV20-1 and TRBJ2-7, with D possibly being TRBD1 (5 bases). The CDR3 loop is CSALRPGRHEQYF. The covered CDR3 bases are TGCAGTGCTCTGCGCCCAGGGCGGCACGAG.